The entry that follows covers one TCR beta chain sequence. Its matching antigen is unknown. Template switching created a universal primer site, and the cDNA included unique molecular identifiers. TCRdb reprocessed the 5' RACE reads with MiXCR, giving one entry per CDR3 protein. This table has roughly 500,000 distinct CDR3 sequences, 20% to 25% appearing once. This CDR3 region has 15 residues. The ends were cut back, 6 bases at V and 4 bases at J, with 18 bases in the middle. CDR1 and CDR2 (germline): MNHEY, SVGEGT. The data stem from a study of identical twins. The study, taken as a whole, reports: For out-of-frame alpha sequences shared by twins, low generation probability was in excess. Sharing of beta out-of-frame sequences by twins showed a weaker excess.

The data were also submitted as part of a second study, on T cells expressing NK-cell markers. That paper states: Several donors showed dominant NKG2C+ clonotypes comprising roughly 1.0-7.0% of their CD8+ T cells.

The sample was CD4+ T cells sorted from blood. The clonotype was recovered from a young woman in good health. This sequence joins TRBV6-2 or TRBV6-3 and TRBJ1-2; D unresolved. The CDR3 nucleotides are TGTGCCAGCAGACCTGGAGGAGTTTCCCGCTATGGCTACACCTTC. Translated: CASRPGGVSRYGYTF.